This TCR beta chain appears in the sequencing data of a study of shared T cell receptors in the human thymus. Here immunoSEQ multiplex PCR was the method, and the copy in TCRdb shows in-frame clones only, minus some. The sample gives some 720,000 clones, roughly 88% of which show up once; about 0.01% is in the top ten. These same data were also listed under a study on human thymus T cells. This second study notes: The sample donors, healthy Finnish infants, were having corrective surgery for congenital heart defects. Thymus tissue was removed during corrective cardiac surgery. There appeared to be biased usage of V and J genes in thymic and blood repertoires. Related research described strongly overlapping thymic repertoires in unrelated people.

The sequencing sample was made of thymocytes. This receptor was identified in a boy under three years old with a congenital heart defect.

Here the CDR3 reads CASSQDSRGDTEAFF. The CDR3 bases are TGCGCCAGCAGCCAAGATAGTAGGGGCGACACTGAAGCTTTCTTT. V and J are TRBV4-3 and TRBJ1-1; tentatively, D is TRBD1 (5 bases). The germline V gene has CDR1 LGHNA and CDR2 YSLEER. V dropped 0 bases and J dropped 3 bases, with 11 bases sitting between them. The CDR3 covers 15 residues.